Listed below are T cell receptor beta chains from one sample, sequenced in a study of T cell repertoires in ileal Crohn's disease. The assay was immunoSEQ multiplex PCR, and TCRdb's table has in-frame clones only and misses some. Of roughly 15,000 clones listed, 60% are singletons. The sequencing sample was made of ileal tissue. Receptors were obtained from an adult with Crohn's disease. Each CDR3 is given with its conserved first and last residue. The D gene is left open where the match is weak. Not all rows give a size; the values are once, few, many and, for expanded clones, a class.

d_call: TRBD2
clone_size: once
v_call: TRBV5-4
j_call: TRBJ2-3
cdr3_nt: TGTGCCAGCAGCCTATCACTACTAGCGGGAGACCCTCGCACAGATACGCAGTATTTT
cdr3_aa: CASSLSLLAGDPRTDTQYF

d_call: -
clone_size: -
v_call: TRBV29-1
j_call: TRBJ1-2
cdr3_nt: TGCAGCTCTTGGGGAGCTCTCTATGGCTACACCTTC
cdr3_aa: CSSWGALYGYTF

d_call: TRBD1
clone_size: -
v_call: TRBV5-1
j_call: TRBJ1-4
cdr3_nt: TGCGCCAGCAGTCAGGACAGGAATAATGAAAAACTGTTTTTT
cdr3_aa: CASSQDRNNEKLFF

d_call: TRBD1
clone_size: -
v_call: TRBV6-1
j_call: TRBJ2-3
cdr3_nt: TGTGCCAGCTTACAGGGGCTGAGCACAGATACGCAGTATTTT
cdr3_aa: CASLQGLSTDTQYF

d_call: TRBD2
clone_size: few
v_call: TRBV6-1
j_call: TRBJ2-2
cdr3_nt: TGTGCCAGCAGTGAACTGAGCGGGAGGGCCGGGGAGCTGTTTTTT
cdr3_aa: CASSELSGRAGELFF

d_call: TRBD1
clone_size: -
v_call: TRBV27
j_call: TRBJ1-1
cdr3_nt: TGTGCCAGCAGTAAAGTTAGGGGGCGGTTAGGAGTGAACACTGAAGCTTTCTTT
cdr3_aa: CASSKVRGRLGVNTEAFF

d_call: TRBD2
clone_size: -
v_call: TRBV7-2
j_call: TRBJ2-7
cdr3_nt: TGTGCCAGCAGCTCCCTTTCCGGAGTTAGCGGGAGTCGGTACGAGCAGTACTTC
cdr3_aa: CASSSLSGVSGSRYEQYF

d_call: -
clone_size: -
v_call: TRBV15
j_call: TRBJ2-7
cdr3_nt: TGTGCCGAGGCCCGGGATTCCCCCTATCACGAGCAGTACTTC
cdr3_aa: CAEARDSPYHEQYF

d_call: TRBD1
clone_size: few
v_call: TRBV6-1
j_call: TRBJ1-1
cdr3_nt: TGTGCCAGCAGGTCCGGGACAGGGGGGAACACTGAAGCTTTCTTT
cdr3_aa: CASRSGTGGNTEAFF

d_call: -
clone_size: few
v_call: TRBV7-7
j_call: TRBJ2-1
cdr3_nt: TGTGCTAGCAGCTCCGGGGGGCGACAGTTCTTC
cdr3_aa: CASSSGGRQFF

d_call: TRBD2
clone_size: -
v_call: TRBV7-2
j_call: TRBJ2-1
cdr3_nt: TGTGCCAGCGCGTCCGCTAGCGGGATGTACAATGAGCAGTTCTTC
cdr3_aa: CASASASGMYNEQFF

d_call: TRBD1
clone_size: -
v_call: TRBV7-2
j_call: TRBJ2-7
cdr3_nt: TGTGCCAGCGGGCACAGGGGTGGCGGACCCATCTCTTCGTACGAGCAGTACTTC
cdr3_aa: CASGHRGGGPISSYEQYF

d_call: -
clone_size: -
v_call: TRBV10-2
j_call: TRBJ2-7
cdr3_nt: TGCGCCAGCAGTAAAGGGGACACCCTTTACGAGCAGTACTTC
cdr3_aa: CASSKGDTLYEQYF

d_call: -
clone_size: -
v_call: TRBV2
j_call: TRBJ1-4
cdr3_nt: TGTGCCAGCAGTGGAGTGGCTAATGAAAAACTGTTTTTT
cdr3_aa: CASSGVANEKLFF

d_call: TRBD1
clone_size: -
v_call: TRBV7-6
j_call: TRBJ2-7
cdr3_nt: TGTGCCAGCAGCTTGAGGACAGGGGCAAGGGACGAGCAGTACTTC
cdr3_aa: CASSLRTGARDEQYF

d_call: TRBD1
clone_size: -
v_call: TRBV5-1
j_call: TRBJ2-7
cdr3_nt: TGCGCCAGCAGCCCGGGACAGGGAAGCGACGAGCAGTACTTC
cdr3_aa: CASSPGQGSDEQYF

d_call: TRBD1
clone_size: -
v_call: TRBV6-6
j_call: TRBJ1-2
cdr3_nt: TGTGCCAGCAGCCCGACAGGGGGCGCAGATGGCTACACCTTC
cdr3_aa: CASSPTGGADGYTF

d_call: TRBD2
clone_size: -
v_call: TRBV5-4
j_call: TRBJ2-7
cdr3_nt: TGTGCCAGCAGCTTGTCGGGGGGGATCGAGCAGTACTTC
cdr3_aa: CASSLSGGIEQYF

d_call: -
clone_size: -
v_call: TRBV18
j_call: TRBJ1-2
cdr3_nt: TGTGCCAGCTCACCGGAGGATGAGCATGGCTACACCTTC
cdr3_aa: CASSPEDEHGYTF

d_call: -
clone_size: -
v_call: TRBV2
j_call: TRBJ2-1
cdr3_nt: TGTGCCAGCAGCTTCCAGGGGGGATCATACAATGAGCAGTTCTTC
cdr3_aa: CASSFQGGSYNEQFF

d_call: -
clone_size: -
v_call: TRBV30
j_call: TRBJ2-5
cdr3_nt: TGTGCCTGGAACTCAAACCAAGAGACCCAGTACTTC
cdr3_aa: CAWNSNQETQYF

d_call: -
clone_size: -
v_call: TRBV20-1
j_call: TRBJ1-1
cdr3_nt: TGCAGTGCTCTCAGAGGCACTGAAGCTTTCTTT
cdr3_aa: CSALRGTEAFF

d_call: TRBD2
clone_size: -
v_call: TRBV9
j_call: TRBJ2-7
cdr3_nt: TGTGCCAGCAGCGCGGGACTAGCGGGAGGGCCCAGGGACTTC
cdr3_aa: CASSAGLAGGPRDF

d_call: TRBD1
clone_size: -
v_call: TRBV6-1
j_call: TRBJ1-2
cdr3_nt: TGTGCCAGCAGTGAATGGAGAGGGACAGGGATCCTCTATGGCTACACCTTC
cdr3_aa: CASSEWRGTGILYGYTF

d_call: -
clone_size: -
v_call: TRBV6-1
j_call: TRBJ1-5
cdr3_nt: TGTGCCAGCAGTGACGGCAGGGGTCAGCCCCAGCATTTT
cdr3_aa: CASSDGRGQPQHF

d_call: -
clone_size: -
v_call: TRBV28
j_call: TRBJ2-7
cdr3_nt: TGTGCCAGCAGTTTTGGTGGGAGGACAGGCTCCTACGAGCAGTACTTC
cdr3_aa: CASSFGGRTGSYEQYF

d_call: -
clone_size: -
v_call: TRBV9
j_call: TRBJ2-7
cdr3_nt: TGTGCCAGCAGCGTAGGACGGGGTCCCCCCTACGAGCAGTACTTC
cdr3_aa: CASSVGRGPPYEQYF

d_call: TRBD1
clone_size: few
v_call: TRBV6-1
j_call: TRBJ1-4
cdr3_nt: TGTGCCAGCAGTGAAGCCCGGGACAGGAAACTGTTTTTT
cdr3_aa: CASSEARDRKLFF

d_call: -
clone_size: once
v_call: TRBV6-5
j_call: TRBJ2-7
cdr3_nt: TGTGCCAGCGCGGGACGGCTATTCTACGAGCAGTACTTC
cdr3_aa: CASAGRLFYEQYF

d_call: -
clone_size: -
v_call: TRBV11-2
j_call: TRBJ2-3
cdr3_nt: TGTGCCAGCAGCTCCTCCGACTTCACAGATACGCAGTATTTT
cdr3_aa: CASSSSDFTDTQYF

d_call: -
clone_size: few
v_call: TRBV11-2
j_call: TRBJ2-1
cdr3_nt: TGTGCCAGCAGCTTAACAGCCTTTTACAATGAGCAGTTCTTC
cdr3_aa: CASSLTAFYNEQFF

d_call: TRBD1
clone_size: -
v_call: TRBV5-1
j_call: TRBJ2-1
cdr3_nt: TGCGCCAGCAGCTTGGGGCAGGGGGAACACAATGAGCAGTTCTTC
cdr3_aa: CASSLGQGEHNEQFF

d_call: TRBD1
clone_size: -
v_call: TRBV7-2
j_call: TRBJ1-2
cdr3_nt: TGTGCCAGCAGCACACAGGGGGCAGCTAACTATGGCTACACCTTC
cdr3_aa: CASSTQGAANYGYTF